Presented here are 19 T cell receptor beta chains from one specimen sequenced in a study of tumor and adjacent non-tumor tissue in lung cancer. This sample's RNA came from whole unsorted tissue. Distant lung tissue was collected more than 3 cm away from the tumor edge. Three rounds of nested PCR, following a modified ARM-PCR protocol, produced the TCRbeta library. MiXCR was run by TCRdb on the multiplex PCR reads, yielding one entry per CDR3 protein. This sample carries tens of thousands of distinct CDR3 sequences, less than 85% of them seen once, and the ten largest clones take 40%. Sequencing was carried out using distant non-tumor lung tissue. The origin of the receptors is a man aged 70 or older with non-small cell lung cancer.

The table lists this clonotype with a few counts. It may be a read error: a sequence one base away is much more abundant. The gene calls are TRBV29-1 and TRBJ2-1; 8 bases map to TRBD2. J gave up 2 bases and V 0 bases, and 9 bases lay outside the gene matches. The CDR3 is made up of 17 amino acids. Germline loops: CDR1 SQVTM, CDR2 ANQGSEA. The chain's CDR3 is CSVEDWSGRAPYNEQFF. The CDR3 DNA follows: TGCAGCGTTGAAGATTGGTCCGGGAGGGCCCCCTACAATGAGCAGTTCTTC.

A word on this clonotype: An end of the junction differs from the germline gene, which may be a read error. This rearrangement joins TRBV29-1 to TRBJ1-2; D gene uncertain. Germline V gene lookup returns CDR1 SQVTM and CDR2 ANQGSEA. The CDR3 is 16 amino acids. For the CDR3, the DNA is TGCAGCGTTGTCTCCTATCGATCCTCGGGAGAAGATGGCTATACCTTC. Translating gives CSVVSYRSSGEDGYTF.

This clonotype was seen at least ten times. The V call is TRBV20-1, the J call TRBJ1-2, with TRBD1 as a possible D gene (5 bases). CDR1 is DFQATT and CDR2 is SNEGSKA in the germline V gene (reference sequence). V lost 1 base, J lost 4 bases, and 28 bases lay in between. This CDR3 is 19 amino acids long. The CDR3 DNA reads TGCAGTGCTAGAGCCGAAGCCTCTCTGAGACAGATTGCCCTCTATGGCTACACCTTC. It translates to CSARAEASLRQIALYGYTF.

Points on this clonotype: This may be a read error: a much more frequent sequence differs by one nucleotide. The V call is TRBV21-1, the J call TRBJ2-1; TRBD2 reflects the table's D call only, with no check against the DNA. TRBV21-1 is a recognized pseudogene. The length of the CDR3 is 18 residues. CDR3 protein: CASSKGTSGRASYNEQSF. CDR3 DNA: TGTGCCAGCAGCAAAGGGACTAGCGGGAGGGCGTCCTACAATGAGCAGTCCTTC.

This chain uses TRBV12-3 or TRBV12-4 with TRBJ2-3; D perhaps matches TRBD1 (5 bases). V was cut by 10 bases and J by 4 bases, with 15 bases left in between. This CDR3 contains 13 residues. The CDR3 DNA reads TGTGCCAACACCCTCTTAGGGGCAGATACGCAGTATTTT. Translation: CANTLLGADTQYF.

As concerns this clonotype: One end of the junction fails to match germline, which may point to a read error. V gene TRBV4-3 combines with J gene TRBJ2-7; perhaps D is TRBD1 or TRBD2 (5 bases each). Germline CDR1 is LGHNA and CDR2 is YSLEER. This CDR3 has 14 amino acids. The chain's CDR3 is CTSSQGTGYYGQYF. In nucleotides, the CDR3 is TGCACCAGCAGCCAAGGGACGGGGTACTACGGGCAGTACTTC.

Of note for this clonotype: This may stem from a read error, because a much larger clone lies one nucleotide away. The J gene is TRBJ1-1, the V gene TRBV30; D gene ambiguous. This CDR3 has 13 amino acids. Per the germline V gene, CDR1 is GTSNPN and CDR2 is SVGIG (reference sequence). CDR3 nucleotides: TGTGCCTTGAGTGGCCAGTGGGAGACTGAAGCTTTCTTT. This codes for CALSGQWETEAFF. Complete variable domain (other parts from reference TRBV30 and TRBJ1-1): SQTIHQWPATLVQPVGSPLSLECTVEGTSNPNLYWYRQAAGRGLQLLFYSVGIGQISSEVPQNLSASRPQDRQFILSSKKLLLSDSGFYLCALSGQWETEAFFGQGTRLTVV.

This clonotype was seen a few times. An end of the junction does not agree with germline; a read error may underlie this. CDR3 nucleotide sequence: TGTGTCAGCGCCGGGACAGGGCTCCACGAGCAGTACTTC. Translated, it gives CVSAGTGLHEQYF. The V gene is TRBV6-1, the J gene TRBJ2-7, with 9 nucleotides matching TRBD1. The CDR3 consists of 13 residues. Looked up from germline, CDR1 is MNHNS and CDR2 is SASEGT.

CDR3 in DNA: TGCGCCAGCAGCGTCCAGCCGTCGGGACTAGCGGGAGCGGCCCAGTACTTC. It encodes CASSVQPSGLAGAAQYF. The chain carries TRBV5-1 and TRBJ2-5; 14 bases align to TRBD2. The germline V gene has CDR1 SGHRS and CDR2 YFSETQ. J lost 9 bases, V lost 4 bases, and 14 bases had no gene match. The CDR3 spans 17 residues.

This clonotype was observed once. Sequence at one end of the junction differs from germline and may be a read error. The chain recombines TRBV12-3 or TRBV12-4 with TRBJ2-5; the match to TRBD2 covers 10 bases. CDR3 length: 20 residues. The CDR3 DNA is TGTACCAGCAGAAAGAGCGACCACCCGACTAGCGGGCTTCCCCAGGAAACCCAGTACTTC. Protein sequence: CTSRKSDHPTSGLPQETQYF.

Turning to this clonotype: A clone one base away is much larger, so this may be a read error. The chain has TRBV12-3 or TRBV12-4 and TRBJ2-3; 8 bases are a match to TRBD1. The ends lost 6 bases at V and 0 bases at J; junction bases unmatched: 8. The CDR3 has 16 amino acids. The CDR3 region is CASRPQGQVSTDTQYF. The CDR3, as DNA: TGTGCCAGCAGGCCCCAGGGACAGGTAAGCACAGATACGCAGTATTTT.

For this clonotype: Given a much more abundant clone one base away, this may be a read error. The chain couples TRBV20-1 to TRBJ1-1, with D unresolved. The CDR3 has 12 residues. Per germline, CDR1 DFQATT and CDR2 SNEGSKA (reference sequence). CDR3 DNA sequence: TGCGGTGCTAGAGCGATGGTTACTGAAGCTTTCTTT. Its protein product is CGARAMVTEAFF.

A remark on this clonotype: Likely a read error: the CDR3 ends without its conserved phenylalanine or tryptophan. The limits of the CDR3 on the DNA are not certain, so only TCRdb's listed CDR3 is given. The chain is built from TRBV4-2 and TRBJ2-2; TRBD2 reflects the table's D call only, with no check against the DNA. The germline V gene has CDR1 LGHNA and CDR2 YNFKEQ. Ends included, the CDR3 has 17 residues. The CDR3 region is CASSQDYRGGAPGELYI.

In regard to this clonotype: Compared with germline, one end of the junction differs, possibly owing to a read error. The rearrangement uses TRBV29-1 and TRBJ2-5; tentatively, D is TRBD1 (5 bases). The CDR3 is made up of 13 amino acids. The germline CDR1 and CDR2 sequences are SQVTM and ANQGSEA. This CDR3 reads CGVAYRFQETQYF. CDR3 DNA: TGCGGCGTGGCCTACAGGTTCCAAGAGACTCAGTATTTC.

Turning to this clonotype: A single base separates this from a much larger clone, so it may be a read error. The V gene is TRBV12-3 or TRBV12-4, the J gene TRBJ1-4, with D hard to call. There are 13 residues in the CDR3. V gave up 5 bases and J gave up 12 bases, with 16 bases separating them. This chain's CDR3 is CASSLSQEPELFF. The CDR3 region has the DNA TGTGCCAGCAGTCTCTCTCAGGAGCCCGAACTGTTTTTT.

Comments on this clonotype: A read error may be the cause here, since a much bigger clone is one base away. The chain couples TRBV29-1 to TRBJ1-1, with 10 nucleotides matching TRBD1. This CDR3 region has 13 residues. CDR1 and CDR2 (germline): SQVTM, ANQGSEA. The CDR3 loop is CSVWDRGNNEAFF. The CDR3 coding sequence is TGCAGCGTTTGGGACAGGGGAAACAATGAAGCTTTCTTT.

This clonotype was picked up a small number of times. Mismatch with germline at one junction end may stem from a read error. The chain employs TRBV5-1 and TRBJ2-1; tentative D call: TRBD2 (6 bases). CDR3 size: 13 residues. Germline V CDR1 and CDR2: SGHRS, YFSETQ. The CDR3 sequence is CATSLHDGSEQFF. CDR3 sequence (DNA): TGCGCCACCAGCTTACACGACGGGAGTGAGCAGTTCTTC. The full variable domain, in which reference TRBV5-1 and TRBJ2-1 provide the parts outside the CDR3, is KAGVTQTPRYLIKTRGQQVTLSCSPISGHRSVSWYQQTPGQGLQFLFEYFSETQRNKGNFPGRFSGRQFSNSRSEMNVSTLELGDSALYLCATSLHDGSEQFFGPGTRLTVL.

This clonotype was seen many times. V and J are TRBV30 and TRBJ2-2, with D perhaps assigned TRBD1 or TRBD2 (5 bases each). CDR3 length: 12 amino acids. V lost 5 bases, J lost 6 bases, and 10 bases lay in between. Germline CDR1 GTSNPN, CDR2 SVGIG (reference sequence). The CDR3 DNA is TGTGCCTGGGCCCGAGGGGCCGGGGAGCTGTTTTTT. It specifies CAWARGAGELFF.

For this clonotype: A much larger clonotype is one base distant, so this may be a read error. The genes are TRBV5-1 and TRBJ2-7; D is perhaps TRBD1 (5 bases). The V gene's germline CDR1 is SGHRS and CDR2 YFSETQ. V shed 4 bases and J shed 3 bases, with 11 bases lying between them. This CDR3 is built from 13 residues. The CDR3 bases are TGCGCCAGCAGCCCCGGTAGGGGCTACGAGCAGTACTTC. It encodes CASSPGRGYEQYF.